This is a list of T cell receptor beta chains from one sample in a study of graft-versus-host responses after intestinal transplantation. Profiling relied on immunoSEQ multiplex PCR, and the TCRdb table lists in-frame clones only, not all of them. The data show 15,000 to 20,000 clones, with roughly a third seen just once and about 2% held by the top ten. The sequencing here drew on alloreactive CD4+ T cells from a mixed lymphocyte reaction culture, taken before transplantation. These receptor sequences come from a human patient who was an organ donor for intestinal transplantation. CDR3s include the opening cysteine and the closing phenylalanine or tryptophan. A D gene is named only where the DNA matches it firmly. Clone size is shown for a subset of rows, as once, few, many or a class of expanded clone.

D gene,V gene,clone size,J gene,CDR3 protein,CDR3 DNA
.,TRBV2,.,TRBJ2-2,CASWFSFISGELFF,TGTGCCAGCTGGTTCAGCTTCATATCCGGGGAGCTGTTTTTT
.,TRBV6-5,.,TRBJ2-2,CASNPPTSGELFF,TGTGCCAGCAATCCCCCGACATCCGGGGAGCTGTTTTTT
TRBD1,TRBV2,.,TRBJ1-5,CASSLKGQGSNQPQHF,TGTGCCAGCAGTTTAAAGGGACAGGGTAGCAATCAGCCCCAGCATTTT
TRBD1,TRBV19,.,TRBJ1-2,CASTEGQESYGYTF,TGTGCCAGCACCGAGGGACAGGAGAGCTATGGCTACACCTTC
TRBD2,TRBV18,.,TRBJ2-7,CASSPFGTSSSYEQYF,TGTGCCAGCTCACCGTTTGGGACTAGCTCCTCCTACGAGCAGTACTTC
.,TRBV30,few,TRBJ2-1,CAWSVLSSRSYNEQFF,TGTGCCTGGAGTGTACTTAGCTCGCGGAGCTACAATGAGCAGTTCTTC
.,TRBV11-3,.,TRBJ1-4,CASSLDRLVGAVNEKLFF,TGTGCCAGCAGCTTAGATCGTCTAGTCGGGGCGGTTAATGAAAAACTGTTTTTT
.,TRBV28,.,TRBJ2-5,CASSVAVGYQETQYF,TGTGCCAGCAGCGTCGCCGTTGGATACCAAGAGACCCAGTACTTC
TRBD1,TRBV14,.,TRBJ1-2,CASSPGQGHYGYTF,TGTGCCAGCAGCCCTGGACAGGGGCACTATGGCTACACCTTC
TRBD1,TRBV9,.,TRBJ2-3,CASSADQQGMLSTDTQYF,TGTGCCAGCAGCGCTGACCAACAGGGGATGCTTAGCACAGATACGCAGTATTTT
.,TRBV7-2,medium-sized,TRBJ2-2,CASSSGYPGELFF,TGTGCCAGCAGCTCTGGGTATCCCGGGGAGCTGTTTTTT
TRBD1,TRBV4-1,few,TRBJ1-5,CASSQALQGARNQPQHF,TGCGCCAGCAGCCAAGCACTTCAGGGGGCGCGGAATCAGCCCCAGCATTTT
.,TRBV19,few,TRBJ2-3,CASSRVGGSSTDTQYF,TGTGCCAGTAGTAGGGTAGGCGGCTCTAGCACAGATACGCAGTATTTT
TRBD1,TRBV11-2,.,TRBJ2-7,CASSPYRGSGYEQYF,TGTGCCAGCAGCCCTTACAGGGGATCAGGCTACGAGCAGTACTTC
.,TRBV4-1,.,TRBJ2-7,CASSQEAGKGYEQYF,TGCGCCAGCAGCCAAGAGGCGGGTAAGGGCTACGAGCAGTACTTC
.,TRBV27,.,TRBJ1-1,CASSFLGGSNEAFF,TGTGCCAGCAGTTTCCTGGGAGGGTCAAATGAAGCTTTCTTT
TRBD1,TRBV6-5,.,TRBJ2-7,CASRDPGQGAREQYF,TGTGCCAGCCGGGATCCGGGACAGGGGGCGAGGGAGCAGTACTTC
.,TRBV6-1,.,TRBJ2-7,CASSALSEQYF,TGTGCCAGCAGTGCCTTAAGTGAGCAGTACTTC
.,TRBV5-7,.,TRBJ2-5,CASSLPTTRQETQYF,TGTGCCAGCAGCTTGCCGACAACCCGACAAGAGACCCAGTACTTC
.,TRBV19,.,TRBJ2-5,CASSSLIPETQYF,TGTGCCAGTAGCAGCCTCATTCCAGAGACCCAGTACTTC
TRBD2,TRBV2,few,TRBJ2-5,CASSEVRAGGETQYF,TGTGCCAGCAGTGAAGTTCGAGCGGGGGGCGAGACCCAGTACTTC
TRBD2,TRBV10-3,medium-sized,TRBJ2-7,CAISEGLAGSYEQYF,TGTGCCATCAGTGAGGGCCTAGCGGGCTCCTACGAGCAGTACTTC
.,TRBV7-8,few,TRBJ2-5,CASSLEYTLYQETQYF,TGTGCCAGCAGCTTAGAGTACACCCTGTACCAAGAGACCCAGTACTTC
TRBD1,TRBV5-1,few,TRBJ1-1,CASSLEQGGSAFF,TGCGCCAGCAGCTTGGAGCAGGGGGGGAGTGCTTTCTTT
.,TRBV6-4,.,TRBJ2-3,CASSDFVKWELGDTQYF,TGTGCCAGCAGTGACTTTGTCAAGTGGGAGCTGGGAGATACGCAGTATTTT
TRBD2,TRBV7-6,.,TRBJ2-7,CASSSPTSGRTEQYF,TGTGCCAGCAGCTCCCCGACTAGCGGGAGAACCGAGCAGTACTTC
TRBD2,TRBV5-5,.,TRBJ2-1,CASSFSSGRAQFF,TGTGCCAGCAGCTTTTCTAGCGGGAGGGCCCAGTTCTTC
.,TRBV5-1,.,TRBJ2-3,CAIATGSTFASTDTQYF,TGCGCCATCGCGACAGGATCAACGTTTGCTAGCACAGATACGCAGTATTTT
.,TRBV5-4,.,TRBJ2-1,CASSLRDTDNEQFF,TGTGCCAGCAGCTTGCGCGATACGGACAATGAGCAGTTCTTC
.,TRBV6-6,.,TRBJ2-1,CASRMTPPPGNEQFF,TGTGCCAGCAGAATGACTCCCCCCCCCGGGAATGAGCAGTTCTTC
.,TRBV25-1,.,TRBJ2-5,CASSEYVGQETQYF,TGTGCCAGCAGTGAATATGTGGGACAAGAGACCCAGTACTTC
TRBD1,TRBV2,medium-sized,TRBJ1-2,CASSEQGAGYTF,TGTGCCAGCAGTGAACAGGGGGCGGGCTACACCTTC
TRBD2,TRBV6-1,few,TRBJ2-7,CASSERGRADEQYF,TGTGCCAGCAGTGAACGGGGGAGGGCGGACGAGCAGTACTTC
.,TRBV6-9,few,TRBJ2-7,CASSYFRVPYEQYF,TGTGCCAGCAGTTATTTCAGGGTCCCCTACGAGCAGTACTTC
.,TRBV30,.,TRBJ2-7,CAWSVRYEQYF,TGTGCCTGGAGTGTTCGCTACGAGCAGTACTTC
.,TRBV5-1,few,TRBJ2-3,CASSGSADTQYF,TGCGCCAGCAGCGGGAGCGCAGATACGCAGTATTTT
.,TRBV18,.,TRBJ1-2,CASSPGQSGYTF,TGTGCCAGCTCACCCGGACAGAGTGGCTACACCTTC
TRBD2,TRBV30,once,TRBJ2-1,CAWSGRGAYNEQFF,TGTGCCTGGAGTGGGCGGGGGGCCTACAATGAGCAGTTCTTC
.,TRBV6-5,.,TRBJ2-5,CASRETGQETQYF,TGTGCCAGCAGGGAGACAGGACAAGAGACCCAGTACTTC
.,TRBV5-1,.,TRBJ1-4,CASSLDATNEKLFF,TGCGCCAGCAGCTTGGATGCAACTAATGAAAAACTGTTTTTT
.,TRBV19,.,TRBJ1-4,CASTSSTNEKLFF,TGTGCCAGTACATCGTCCACTAATGAAAAACTGTTTTTT
TRBD2,TRBV2,once,TRBJ2-3,CASSEGLATDTQYF,TGTGCCAGCAGTGAAGGACTAGCGACAGATACGCAGTATTTT
TRBD1,TRBV28,.,TRBJ2-2,CASRQGARDTGELFF,TGTGCCAGCAGACAGGGGGCGAGGGACACCGGGGAGCTGTTTTTT
TRBD2,TRBV19,.,TRBJ2-3,CASSISLLASGRADTQYF,TGTGCCAGTAGTATATCCCTTTTGGCTAGCGGGAGGGCCGATACGCAGTATTTT
TRBD2,TRBV6-5,few,TRBJ2-3,CASRSSGASTDTQYF,TGTGCCAGCAGGTCTAGCGGGGCTAGCACAGATACGCAGTATTTT
TRBD2,TRBV7-2,.,TRBJ2-7,CASSLELAGSYEQYF,TGTGCCAGCAGCTTAGAACTAGCGGGTTCCTACGAGCAGTACTTC
TRBD1,TRBV30,.,TRBJ1-3,CAWSLRLTGASSGNTIYF,TGTGCCTGGAGCCTAAGGTTGACAGGGGCAAGCTCTGGAAACACCATATATTTT
TRBD2,TRBV18,few,TRBJ2-7,CASSPQVPGLAGREQYF,TGTGCCAGCTCACCACAGGTCCCGGGACTAGCGGGAAGAGAGCAGTACTTC
TRBD1,TRBV18,few,TRBJ1-1,CASSPRTGGTEAFF,TGTGCCAGCTCACCAAGGACAGGGGGCACTGAAGCTTTCTTT